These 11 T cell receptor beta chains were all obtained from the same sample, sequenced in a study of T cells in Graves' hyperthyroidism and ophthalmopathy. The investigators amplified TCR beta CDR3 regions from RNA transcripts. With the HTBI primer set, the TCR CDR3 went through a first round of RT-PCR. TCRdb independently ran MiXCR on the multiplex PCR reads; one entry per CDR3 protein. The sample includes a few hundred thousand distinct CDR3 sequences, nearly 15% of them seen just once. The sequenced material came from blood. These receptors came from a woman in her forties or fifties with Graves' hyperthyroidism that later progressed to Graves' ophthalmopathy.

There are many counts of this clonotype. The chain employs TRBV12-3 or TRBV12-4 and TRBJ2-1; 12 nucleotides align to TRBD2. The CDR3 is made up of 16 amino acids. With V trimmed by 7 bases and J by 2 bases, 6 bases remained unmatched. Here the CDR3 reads CASNLAGGLTYNEQFF. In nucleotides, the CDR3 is TGTGCCAGCAATCTAGCGGGAGGGCTTACCTACAATGAGCAGTTCTTC.

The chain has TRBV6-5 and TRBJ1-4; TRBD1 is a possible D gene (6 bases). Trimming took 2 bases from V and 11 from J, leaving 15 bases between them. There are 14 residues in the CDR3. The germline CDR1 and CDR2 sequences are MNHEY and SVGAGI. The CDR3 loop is CASSYQLQGKKLFF. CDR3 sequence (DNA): TGTGCCAGCAGTTACCAGCTACAGGGAAAGAAACTGTTTTTT.

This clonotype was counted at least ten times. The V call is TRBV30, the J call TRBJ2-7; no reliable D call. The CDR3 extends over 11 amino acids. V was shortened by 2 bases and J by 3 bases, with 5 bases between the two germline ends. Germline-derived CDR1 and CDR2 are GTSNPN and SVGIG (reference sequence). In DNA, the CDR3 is TGTGCCTGGAGTTATGGCTACGAGCAGTACTTC. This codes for CAWSYGYEQYF.

CDR3 loop: CASRKTYSTGGEPQHF. The DNA for the CDR3 is TGTGCCAGCAGGAAAACCTACTCGACAGGGGGTGAGCCCCAGCATTTT. The J gene is TRBJ1-5, the V gene TRBV6-1, with 9 bases aligning to TRBD1. This CDR3 is 16 amino acids long. Germline CDR1 and CDR2: MNHNS and SASEGT. The V segment lost 6 bases and the J segment 8 bases; nucleotides outside the gene matches: 14.

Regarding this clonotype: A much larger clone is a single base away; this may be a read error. The CDR3 is CASSLGGGLTGEPFF. CDR3 sequence (DNA): TGTGCCAGCAGTTTAGGAGGGGGCCTCACCGGGGAGCCGTTTTTT. The J gene is TRBJ2-2, the V gene TRBV6-2 or TRBV6-3, with D maybe TRBD1 (7 bases). This CDR3 region has 15 residues. Germline CDR1 reads MNHEY; CDR2 reads SVGEGT.

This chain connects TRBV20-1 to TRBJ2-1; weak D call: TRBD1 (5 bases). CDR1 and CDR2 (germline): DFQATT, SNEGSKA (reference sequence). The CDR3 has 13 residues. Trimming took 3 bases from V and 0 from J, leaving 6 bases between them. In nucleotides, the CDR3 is TGCAGTGCTAGTGACAGCTCCTACAATGAGCAGTTCTTC. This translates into CSASDSSYNEQFF.

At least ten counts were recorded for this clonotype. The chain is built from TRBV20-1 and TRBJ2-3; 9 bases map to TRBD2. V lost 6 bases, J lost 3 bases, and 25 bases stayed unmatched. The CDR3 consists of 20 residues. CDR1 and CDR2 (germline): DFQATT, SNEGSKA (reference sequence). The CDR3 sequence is CSAPYYPHETRTSETDTQYF. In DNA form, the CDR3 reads TGCAGTGCCCCATACTACCCACATGAGACCCGGACTAGCGAAACAGATACGCAGTATTTT.

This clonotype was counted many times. The CDR3 nucleotides read TGTGCCATCAGTGAGTCGGCCGCAACCACTGAAGCTTTCTTT. Amino acid sequence: CAISESAATTEAFF. The chain links TRBV10-3 to TRBJ1-1; D is unclear. There are 14 residues in the CDR3. In germline, CDR1 is ENHRY, CDR2 SYGVKD. The ends were cut back, 0 bases at V and 4 bases at J, with 9 bases in the middle.

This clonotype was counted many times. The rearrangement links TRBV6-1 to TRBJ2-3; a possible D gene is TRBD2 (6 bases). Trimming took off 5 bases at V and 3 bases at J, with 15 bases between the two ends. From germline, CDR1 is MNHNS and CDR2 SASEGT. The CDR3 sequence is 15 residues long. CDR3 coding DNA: TGTGCCAGCAGTTATGGGGGGAGTCAGACAGATACGCAGTATTTT. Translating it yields CASSYGGSQTDTQYF.

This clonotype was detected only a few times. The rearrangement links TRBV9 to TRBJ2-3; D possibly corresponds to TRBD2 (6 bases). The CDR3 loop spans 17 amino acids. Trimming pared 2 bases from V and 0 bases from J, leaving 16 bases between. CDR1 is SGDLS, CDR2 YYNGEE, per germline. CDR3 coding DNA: TGTGCCAGCAGCGTGGGTGGAGCGGGCACTAGCACAGATACGCAGTATTTT. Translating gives CASSVGGAGTSTDTQYF.

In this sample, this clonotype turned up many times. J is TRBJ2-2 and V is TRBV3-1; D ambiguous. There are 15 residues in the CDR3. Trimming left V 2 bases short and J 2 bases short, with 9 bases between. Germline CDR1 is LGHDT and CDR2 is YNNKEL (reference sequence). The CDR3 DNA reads TGTGCCAGCAGCCAATGGTCTATTAACACCGGGGAGCTGTTTTTT. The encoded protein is CASSQWSINTGELFF.